The 14 T cell receptor beta chains below all came from one sample that was sequenced in a study of graft-versus-host responses after intestinal transplantation. For these receptors, no antigen is known. The repertoire was sequenced with immunoSEQ multiplex PCR; TCRdb's copy has only in-frame clones and lacks some. The sample records some 110,000 clones, 85% to 95% being singletons. The source was unstimulated CD8+ T cells sorted from spleen or lymph node cells, collected before transplant. The receptors originated from a human donor who was the organ donor for an intestinal transplant.

The rearrangement links TRBV6-6 to TRBJ1-6; TRBD1 agrees at 7 bases. V lost 8 bases and J lost 7; bases outside the gene matches: 14. The CDR3 has 16 residues. The germline gives CDR1 MNHNY, CDR2 SVGAGI (reference sequence). This CDR3 is CASSRQGPGGNSPLHF. The CDR3 DNA reads TGTGCCAGCTCACGTCAGGGTCCAGGGGGAAATTCACCCCTCCACTTT.

The chain uses TRBV6-5 and TRBJ2-7; the match to TRBD2 covers 8 bases. Germline CDR1 MNHEY, CDR2 SVGAGI. The CDR3 consists of 15 residues. J was trimmed by 5 bases and V by 6 bases; bases with no gene match: 12. In DNA form, the CDR3 reads TGTGCCAGCAGCTTAACTAGCGGCGCTTTGAACGAGCAGTACTTC. This sequence encodes CASSLTSGALNEQYF.

This CDR3 reads CASSPHVDEQFF. The DNA for the CDR3 is TGTGCCAGCAGCCCCCATGTAGATGAGCAGTTCTTC. V is TRBV28 and J is TRBJ2-1; no clear D gene. The CDR3 is 12 amino acids. Germline V gene lookup returns CDR1 MDHEN and CDR2 SYDVKM. V was clipped by 6 bases and J by 8 bases, with 11 bases between them. The entire variable domain, with the rest obtained from reference TRBV28 and TRBJ2-1, is as follows: DVKVTQSSRYLVKRTGEKVFLECVQDMDHENMFWYRQDPGLGLRLIYFSYDVKMKEKGDIPEGYSVSREKKERFSLILESASTNQTSMYLCASSPHVDEQFFGPGTRLTVL.

CDR3 coding DNA: TGCGCCAGCACACCCTGGGAGGGGTCGGACACTGAAGCTTTCTTT. Amino acid sequence: CASTPWEGSDTEAFF. This chain joins TRBV4-1 and TRBJ1-1, with TRBD1 as a possible D gene (5 bases). Trimming removed 7 bases from V and 3 bases from J, with 18 bases in between. The CDR3 length is 15 residues. Looked up from germline, CDR1 is MGHRA and CDR2 is YSYEKL.

The sample holds a few counts of this clone. This sequence joins TRBV5-1 and TRBJ2-7, with TRBD2 as a possible D gene (6 bases). The V and J ends lost 2 bases and 4 bases respectively, with 16 bases between them. Germline V gene data show CDR1 as SGHRS and CDR2 as YFSETQ. The CDR3 runs 15 residues. The CDR3 DNA is TGCGCCAGCAGCTTTTCGGAGGGGATTCCTTACGAGCAGTACTTC. It codes for CASSFSEGIPYEQYF. The full variable domain, its missing parts supplied by reference TRBV5-1 and TRBJ2-7, is KAGVTQTPRYLIKTRGQQVTLSCSPISGHRSVSWYQQTPGQGLQFLFEYFSETQRNKGNFPGRFSGRQFSNSRSEMNVSTLELGDSALYLCASSFSEGIPYEQYFGPGTRLTVT.

The chain joins TRBV29-1 to TRBJ2-7; weak D call: TRBD1 (5 bases). The CDR3 is 12 amino acids. V was trimmed by 6 bases and J by 1 base, leaving 10 bases between them. Germline assignment: CDR1 SQVTM and CDR2 ANQGSEA. CDR3 residues: CSVRVPSYEQYF. CDR3 nucleotides: TGCAGCGTCAGGGTCCCGTCCTACGAGCAGTACTTC.

This chain joins TRBV7-2 and TRBJ2-7; D uncertain. The CDR3 covers 14 residues. V was shortened by 1 base and J by 2 bases, with 9 bases between the two germline ends. CDR1 is SGHTA, CDR2 FQGNSA, per germline. CDR3 bases: TGTGCCAGCAGCTTAGGACTTGACACCTACGAGCAGTACTTC. It codes for CASSLGLDTYEQYF.

J is TRBJ1-5 and V is TRBV28; D unresolved. The germline gives CDR1 MDHEN, CDR2 SYDVKM. CDR3 length: 15 residues. Trimming took off 7 bases at V and 0 bases at J, with 13 bases between the two ends. The CDR3 DNA follows: TGTGCCAGCAACATGAGGAGTTATAGCAATCAGCCCCAGCATTTT. Protein product: CASNMRSYSNQPQHF.

The chain has TRBV6-1 and TRBJ2-7, with 12 bases aligning to TRBD2. The CDR3 length is 14 residues. The ends lost 4 bases at V and 2 bases at J; junction bases unmatched: 0. The germline CDR1 and CDR2 sequences are MNHNS and SASEGT. The CDR3 reads CASSGTSGAYEQYF. The DNA for the CDR3 is TGTGCCAGCAGTGGGACTAGCGGGGCCTACGAGCAGTACTTC.

V gene TRBV7-2 combines with J gene TRBJ2-7; 10 nucleotides agree with TRBD2. There are 15 residues in the CDR3. The germline gives CDR1 SGHTA, CDR2 FQGNSA. Losses at the gene ends were 5 bases for V and 7 bases for J; bases not matched to a gene: 11. CDR3 region: CASSTLAGVGVEQYF. DNA for the CDR3: TGTGCCAGCAGCACCCTAGCGGGGGTGGGGGTGGAGCAGTACTTC.

CDR3 sequence: CATSRARDRAQYF. The CDR3 coding sequence is TGTGCCACCAGCAGAGCCCGTGACAGGGCGCAGTATTTT. The chain joins TRBV15 to TRBJ2-3, with 7 bases that match TRBD1. J lost 10 bases, V lost 1 base, and 5 bases had no gene match. Germline-derived CDR1 and CDR2 are LNHNV and YYDKDF (reference sequence). The CDR3 is 13 amino acids. Complete variable domain (other parts from reference TRBV15 and TRBJ2-3): DAMVIQNPRYQVTQFGKPVTLSCSQTLNHNVMYWYQQKSSQAPKLLFHYYDKDFNNEADTPDNFQSRRPNTSFCFLDIRSPGLGDTAMYLCATSRARDRAQYFGPGTRLTVL.

V gene TRBV27 combines with J gene TRBJ1-5, with D possibly matching TRBD1 (6 bases). Trimming shortened V by 1 base and J by 5 bases, and 15 bases separated the two germline ends. CDR1 is MNHEY, CDR2 SMNVEV, per germline (reference sequence). The CDR3 runs to 16 residues. The CDR3 DNA sequence: TGTGCCAGCAGTTTATGGGCCGGGGGCGCGGATCAGCCCCAGCATTTT. It yields the protein CASSLWAGGADQPQHF.

The chain has TRBV28 and TRBJ1-5; 9 nucleotides agree with TRBD1. The CDR3 contains 15 residues. Germline CDR1 and CDR2: MDHEN and SYDVKM. Losses at the gene ends were 2 bases for V and 7 bases for J; bases not matched to a gene: 6. The CDR3, as DNA: TGTGCCAGCAGTTTACCGGGACAGGGTGTGCAGCCCCAGCATTTT. It specifies CASSLPGQGVQPQHF.

This chain links TRBV5-4 with TRBJ2-1; D may be TRBD2 (5 bases). Trimming took 0 bases from V and 6 from J, leaving 10 bases between them. The CDR3 is made up of 14 amino acids. Germline V gene lookup returns CDR1 SGHNT and CDR2 YYREEE (reference sequence). DNA for the CDR3: TGTGCCAGCAGCTTGGACGGCACTAGCAATGAGCAGTTCTTC. This sequence encodes CASSLDGTSNEQFF.